These T cell receptor beta chains were read from a single sample in a study of naive and memory T cell subsets. MiXCR was run by TCRdb on the UMI-ligation and nested PCR reads, yielding one entry per CDR3 protein. The sample holds about 120,000 distinct CDR3 sequences; roughly 36% are singletons and the top ten take roughly 0.86%. Sequencing used central memory CD4+ T cells from blood. The origin of the receptors is a human donor in good health. CDR3s include the opening cysteine and the closing phenylalanine or tryptophan. D genes are given only for firm matches. Rows may omit the clone size; those that give it use once, few, many or a size class.

TRBD1,-,TRBV29-1,TRBJ2-7,CSVERGLEQYF,TGCAGCGTTGAAAGGGGGCTTGAGCAGTACTTC
TRBD1,few,TRBV19,TRBJ1-5,CASSIQSGTGPKPQHF,TGTGCCAGTAGTATCCAATCCGGGACAGGTCCTAAGCCCCAGCATTTT
TRBD2,-,TRBV28,TRBJ2-1,CASSLAGGLKDEQIF,TGTGCCAGCAGTCTGGCGGGAGGGTTAAAGGATGAGCAGATCTTC
-,few,TRBV2,TRBJ2-1,CASSQEGDNEQFF,TGTGCCAGCAGCCAGGAAGGGGACAATGAGCAGTTCTTC
TRBD2,-,TRBV12-3/TRBV12-4,TRBJ2-1,CASHSSGSSYNEQFF,TGTGCCAGCCACTCTAGCGGTAGCTCCTACAATGAGCAGTTCTTC
TRBD1,-,TRBV30,TRBJ1-2,CAWALPFTGGNYGYTF,TGTGCCTGGGCCCTTCCCTTCACAGGGGGCAACTATGGCTACACCTTC
TRBD2,many,TRBV13,TRBJ2-3,CASSFPLASGIGDTQYF,TGTGCCAGCAGCTTCCCCCTGGCTAGCGGGATAGGAGATACGCAGTATTTT
TRBD1,-,TRBV12-3/TRBV12-4,TRBJ2-1,CASSPGQGADNEQFF,TGTGCCAGCAGCCCGGGACAGGGGGCGGACAATGAGCAGTTCTTC
-,-,TRBV24-1,TRBJ2-3,CATKSTGAGDTQYF,TGTGCCACCAAATCCACGGGGGCCGGGGATACGCAGTATTTT
-,-,TRBV14,TRBJ2-2,CASSQVRGTGELFF,TGTGCCAGCAGCCAAGTTAGGGGCACCGGGGAGCTGTTTTTT
TRBD2,-,TRBV11-3,TRBJ2-5,CASSLGTSGIETQYF,TGTGCCAGCAGCTTGGGGACTAGCGGGATTGAGACCCAGTACTTC
-,-,TRBV28,TRBJ1-2,CASSLEPFYGYTF,TGTGCCAGCAGTTTAGAACCGTTCTATGGCTACACCTTC
-,few,TRBV11-3,TRBJ2-3,CASSLNADTQYF,TGTGCCAGCAGCTTAAACGCAGATACGCAGTATTTT
-,-,TRBV6-5,TRBJ1-1,CASSYSNQGRTFF,TGTGCCAGCAGTTACTCCAATCAGGGCCGAACTTTCTTT
-,many,TRBV24-1,TRBJ2-2,CATSGGRRGTGELFF,TGTGCCACCAGTGGGGGGAGAAGAGGAACCGGGGAGCTGTTTTTT
TRBD1,-,TRBV20-1,TRBJ2-4,CSARANRGRNIQYF,TGCAGTGCTAGAGCTAACAGGGGACGGAACATTCAGTACTTC
TRBD1,many,TRBV15,TRBJ1-2,CATSRDFLGDRQGYGYTF,TGTGCCACCAGCAGAGATTTCCTAGGAGATAGACAGGGGTATGGCTACACCTTC
TRBD2,-,TRBV27,TRBJ2-7,CASRSRGVSYEQYF,TGTGCCAGCAGATCACGGGGGGTGTCCTACGAGCAGTACTTC
TRBD1,few,TRBV5-4,TRBJ2-7,CASRGQGAGEQYF,TGTGCCAGCAGAGGACAGGGGGCCGGCGAGCAGTACTTC
TRBD1,-,TRBV6-1,TRBJ2-1,CASRTGFGEQFF,TGTGCCAGCAGGACAGGGTTCGGTGAGCAGTTCTTC
-,few,TRBV30,TRBJ2-7,CAWAKNRAYEQYF,TGTGCCTGGGCCAAAAACCGAGCCTACGAGCAGTACTTC
-,-,TRBV28,TRBJ2-7,CASSPIRHEQYF,TGTGCCAGCAGCCCGATCCGTCACGAGCAGTACTTC
-,-,TRBV20-1,TRBJ1-1,CSARGDATEAFF,TGCAGTGCTAGAGGCGACGCAACTGAAGCTTTCTTT
TRBD2,-,TRBV20-1,TRBJ2-1,CSASWNPGLANDEQFF,TGCAGTGCTTCCTGGAATCCGGGACTAGCGAATGATGAGCAGTTCTTC